The 10 T cell receptor beta chains presented below share a single source sample, sequenced in a study of response to subunit inactivated influenza vaccine. TCRdb re-analysed the RT-PCR reads in MiXCR, keeping a single row per CDR3 protein. The sample yields roughly 520,000 distinct CDR3 sequences, around 25% seen once. The sequenced sample was CD4+ T cells sorted from PBMCs, obtained 5 days after vaccination. These receptor sequences come from a man aged 45-65 years who received an inactivated influenza vaccine.

This clonotype was counted between two and nine times. The CDR3 nucleotides read TGCAGTGCTCGGAACAGGGGTGGTTCCGAGCAGTACTTC. Amino acid sequence: CSARNRGGSEQYF. This rearrangement joins TRBV20-1 to TRBJ2-7; TRBD1 matches 7 bases. The CDR3 covers 13 residues. Germline V CDR1 and CDR2: DFQATT, SNEGSKA (reference sequence). V lost 5 bases to trimming and J lost 6 bases; unmatched junction nucleotides: 10.

J is TRBJ1-2 and V is TRBV6-1; D uncertain. The CDR3 covers 13 residues. CDR1 and CDR2 from the germline V gene are MNHNS and SASEGT. With 4 bases removed from V and 6 bases from J, the gap between germline ends came to 12 bases. The CDR3 bases are TGTGCCAGCAGTGGTTTTAGGGATGATGGCTACACCTTC. The encoded protein is CASSGFRDDGYTF.

This clonotype was counted at least ten times. The chain recombines TRBV7-2 with TRBJ2-7; no reliable D call. Between the trimmed V and J ends, which lost 4 bases and 4 bases, there was a span of 17 bases. Germline CDR1 reads SGHTA; CDR2 reads FQGNSA. This CDR3 contains 15 residues. CDR3 loop: CASSSLPGATYEQYF. The CDR3 coding sequence is TGTGCCAGCAGCTCTCTCCCGGGCGCCACGTACGAGCAGTACTTC.

This clonotype was recorded many times. The chain employs TRBV5-5 and TRBJ2-1; no definite D call. V shed 0 bases and J shed 9 bases, with 10 bases lying between them. Germline V gene data show CDR1 as SGHKS and CDR2 as YYEKEE (reference sequence). The CDR3 length is 13 residues. The CDR3: CASSLVAGIEQFF. The CDR3, as DNA: TGTGCCAGCAGCTTGGTGGCTGGTATTGAGCAGTTCTTC.

The chain joins TRBV11-3 to TRBJ2-1; TRBD1 is a possible D gene (7 bases). Germline CDR1 and CDR2: SGHNT and YENEEA. With 4 bases removed from V and 10 bases from J, the gap between germline ends came to 14 bases. There are 13 residues in the CDR3. CDR3 in amino acids: CASSYRGLNEQFF. In nucleotides, the CDR3 is TGTGCCAGCAGCTACAGGGGACTCAACGAGCAGTTCTTC.

This rearrangement joins TRBV24-1 to TRBJ2-3; 7 bases align to TRBD1. With V trimmed by 3 bases and J by 1 base, 3 bases remained unmatched. The length of the CDR3 is 15 residues. Germline V lookup: CDR1 KGHDR, CDR2 SFDVKD. CDR3 in amino acids: CATSDLGTGTDTQYF. In DNA form, the CDR3 reads TGTGCCACCAGTGATCTGGGGACAGGCACAGATACGCAGTATTTT.

The chain links TRBV6-6 to TRBJ1-5; TRBD1 might be the D (5 bases). Germline values: CDR1 MNHNY, CDR2 SVGAGI (reference sequence). V lost 9 bases and J lost 8, with 14 bases in between. The CDR3 extends over 12 amino acids. The DNA for the CDR3 is TGTGCCAGTCAGGGTCCCGGGAAGCCCCAGCATTTT. Protein sequence: CASQGPGKPQHF.

The rearrangement uses TRBV20-1 and TRBJ2-5; 10 nucleotides line up with TRBD2. From germline, CDR1 is DFQATT and CDR2 SNEGSKA (reference sequence). This CDR3 is built from 15 residues. Trimming at V came to 0 bases and at J to 5 bases, leaving 6 bases not matched to a gene. CDR3 in amino acids: CSARDVAGGSETQYF. CDR3 sequence (DNA): TGCAGTGCTAGAGATGTAGCGGGGGGTTCGGAGACCCAGTACTTC.

The gene calls are TRBV6-1 and TRBJ2-7; a possible D gene is TRBD2 (5 bases). The CDR3 covers 14 residues. Germline assignment: CDR1 MNHNS and CDR2 SASEGT. Trimming removed 6 bases from V and 4 bases from J, with 16 bases in between. The CDR3 reads CASRNGYPGYEQYF. Here the CDR3 DNA reads TGTGCCAGCAGAAACGGGTATCCGGGGTACGAGCAGTACTTC.

This clonotype occurred a few times. The chain links TRBV5-1 to TRBJ2-2; no definite D call. Per germline, CDR1 SGHRS and CDR2 YFSETQ. This CDR3 is 12 amino acids long. Between the trimmed V and J ends, which lost 4 bases and 8 bases, there was a span of 9 bases. The CDR3 loop is CASSPLAGELFF. The DNA for the CDR3 is TGCGCCAGCAGCCCATTGGCAGGGGAGCTGTTTTTT.